Listed here are 6 T cell receptor beta chains from one sample, sequenced in a study of blood T cell repertoires in COVID-19. TCRdb's copy holds only in-frame clones and misses some; the assay was immunoSEQ multiplex PCR. The sample includes about 150,000 clones, 84% of them seen just once. Sequencing used peripheral blood. All receptors come from a woman between 50 and 59 years old in a cohort sampled during active or convalescent COVID-19.

The chain couples TRBV29-1 to TRBJ1-5; TRBD1 aligns across 7 bases. Trimming took 6 bases from V and 5 from J; bases not matched to a gene: 7. This CDR3 is 13 amino acids long. CDR1 SQVTM and CDR2 ANQGSEA come from the germline V gene. The CDR3 sequence is CSVAGTEHQPQHF. The CDR3 bases are TGCAGCGTAGCCGGGACAGAGCATCAGCCCCAGCATTTT.

The rearrangement joins TRBV19 to TRBJ1-4, with D unclear. V shed 0 bases and J shed 7 bases, with 3 bases lying between them. Germline loops: CDR1 LNHDA, CDR2 SQIVND (reference sequence). CDR3 size: 12 residues. The CDR3 protein is CASSIDLEKLFF. The CDR3 nucleotides are TGTGCCAGTAGTATAGATCTTGAAAAACTGTTTTTT. Full variable domain (missing parts from reference TRBV19 and TRBJ1-4): DGGITQSPKYLFRKEGQNVTLSCEQNLNHDAMYWYRQDPGQGLRLIYYSQIVNDFQKGDIAEGYSVSREKKESFPLTVTSAQKNPTAFYLCASSIDLEKLFFGSGTQLSVL.

The chain is built from TRBV7-2 and TRBJ2-4; TRBD2 matches 7 bases. V gave up 1 base and J gave up 9 bases; unmatched junction bases: 3. The CDR3 is made up of 13 amino acids. Germline V lookup: CDR1 SGHTA, CDR2 FQGNSA. CDR3 in amino acids: CASSLDVAGIQYF. DNA for the CDR3: TGTGCCAGCAGCTTAGATGTAGCGGGCATTCAGTACTTC.

This clone was picked up one time. A junction boundary mismatches the germline segment, possibly from a read error. The chain couples TRBV4-1 to TRBJ1-1, with 8 bases that match TRBD1. CDR3 size: 15 residues. CDR1 is MGHRA and CDR2 is YSYEKL in the germline V gene. The DNA for the CDR3 is TGCGCCAGCACCACCAGACAGGGGACGAACATTGAAGCTTTCTTT. Protein product: CASTTRQGTNIEAFF.

This chain connects TRBV9 to TRBJ1-3, with TRBD1 matching over 9 bases. Germline V lookup: CDR1 SGDLS, CDR2 YYNGEE. The CDR3 length is 17 residues. V trimming: 4 bases; J trimming: 0 bases; junction bases outside the gene matches: 8. The CDR3 is CASSPRQGDISGNTIYF. CDR3 DNA: TGTGCCAGCAGCCCGCGACAGGGGGATATCTCTGGAAACACCATATATTTT. Combining the CDR3 with reference TRBV9 and TRBJ1-3 gives the whole variable domain DSGVTQTPKHLITATGQRVTLRCSPRSGDLSVYWYQQSLDQGLQFLIQYYNGEERAKGNILERFSAQQFPDLHSELNLSSLELGDSALYFCASSPRQGDISGNTIYFGEGSWLTVV.

This clone was counted a single time. V gene TRBV7-6 combines with J gene TRBJ2-6; D might be TRBD1 (5 bases). Germline V lookup: CDR1 SGHVS, CDR2 FNYEAQ. The CDR3 loop spans 18 amino acids. The V end was cut by 1 base, the J end by 1 base, with 14 bases between. Here the CDR3 reads CASSLGAGRLSGANVLTF. The CDR3 DNA is TGTGCCAGCAGCTTAGGAGCAGGGCGTTTGTCTGGGGCCAACGTCCTGACTTTC.